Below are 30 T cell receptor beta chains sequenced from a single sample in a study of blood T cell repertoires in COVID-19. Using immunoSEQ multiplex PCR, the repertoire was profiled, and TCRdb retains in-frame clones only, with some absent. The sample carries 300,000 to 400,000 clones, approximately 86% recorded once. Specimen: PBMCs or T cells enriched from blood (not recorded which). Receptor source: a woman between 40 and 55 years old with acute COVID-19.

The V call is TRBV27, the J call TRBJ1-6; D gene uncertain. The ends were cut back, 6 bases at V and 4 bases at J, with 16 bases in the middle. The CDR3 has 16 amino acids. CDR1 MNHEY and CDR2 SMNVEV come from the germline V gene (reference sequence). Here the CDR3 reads CASSLIPSGYNSPLHF. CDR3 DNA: TGTGCCAGCAGCCTCATCCCCTCAGGTTATAATTCACCCCTCCACTTT.

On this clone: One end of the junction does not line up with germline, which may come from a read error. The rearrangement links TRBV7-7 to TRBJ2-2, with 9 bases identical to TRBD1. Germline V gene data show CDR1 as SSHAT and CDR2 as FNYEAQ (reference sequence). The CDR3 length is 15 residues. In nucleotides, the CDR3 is TGTGCTAGCAGCTTAGCCAGGACAGGGGCCGGGGAGCTGTTTTTT. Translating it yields CASSLARTGAGELFF.

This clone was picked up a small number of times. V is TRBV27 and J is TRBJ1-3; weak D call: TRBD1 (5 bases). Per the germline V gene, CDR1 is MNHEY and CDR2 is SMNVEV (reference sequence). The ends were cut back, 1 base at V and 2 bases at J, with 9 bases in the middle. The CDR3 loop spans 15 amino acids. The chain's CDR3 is CASSLLAGTGNTIYF. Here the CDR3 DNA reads TGTGCCAGCAGTTTATTGGCAGGGACTGGAAACACCATATATTTT.

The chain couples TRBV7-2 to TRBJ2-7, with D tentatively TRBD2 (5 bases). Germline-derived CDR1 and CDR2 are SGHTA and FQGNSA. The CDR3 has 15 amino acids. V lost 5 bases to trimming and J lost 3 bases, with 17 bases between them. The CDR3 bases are TGTGCCAGCAGCCCCCTGAGGACTTGGAGCTACGAGCAGTACTTC. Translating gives CASSPLRTWSYEQYF.

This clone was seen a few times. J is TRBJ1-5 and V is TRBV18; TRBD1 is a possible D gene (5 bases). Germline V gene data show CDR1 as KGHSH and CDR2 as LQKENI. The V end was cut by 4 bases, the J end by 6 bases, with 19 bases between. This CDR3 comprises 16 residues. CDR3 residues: CASSLTQGGEGQPQHF. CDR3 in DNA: TGTGCCAGCTCACTAACCCAGGGAGGGGAAGGTCAGCCCCAGCATTTT.

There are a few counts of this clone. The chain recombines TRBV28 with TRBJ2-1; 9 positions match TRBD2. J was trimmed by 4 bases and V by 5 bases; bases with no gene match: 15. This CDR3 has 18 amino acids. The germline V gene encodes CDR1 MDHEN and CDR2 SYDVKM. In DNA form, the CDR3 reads TGTGCCAGCAGTAAAGCTTGGGGACTAGCAGGACTATACAATGAGCAGTTCTTC. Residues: CASSKAWGLAGLYNEQFF.

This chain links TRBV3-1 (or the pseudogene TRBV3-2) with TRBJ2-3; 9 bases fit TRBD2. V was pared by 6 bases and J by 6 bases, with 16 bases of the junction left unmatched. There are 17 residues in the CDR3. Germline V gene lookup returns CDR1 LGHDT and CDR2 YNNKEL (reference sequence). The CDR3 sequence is CASSPRYAGGPADTQYF. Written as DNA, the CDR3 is TGTGCCAGCAGTCCACGGTACGCGGGGGGGCCAGCCGATACGCAGTATTTT.

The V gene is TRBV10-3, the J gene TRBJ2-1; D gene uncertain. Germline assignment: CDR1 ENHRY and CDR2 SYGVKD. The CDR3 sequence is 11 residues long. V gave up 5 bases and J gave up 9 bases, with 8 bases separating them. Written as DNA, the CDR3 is TGTGCCATCAGTCGGTCGGGTGAGCAGTTCTTC. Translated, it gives CAISRSGEQFF.

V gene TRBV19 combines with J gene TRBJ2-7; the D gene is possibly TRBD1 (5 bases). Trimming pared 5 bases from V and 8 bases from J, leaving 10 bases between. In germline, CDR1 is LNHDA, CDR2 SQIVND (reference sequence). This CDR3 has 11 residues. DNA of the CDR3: TGTGCCAGTAGTGAACCAGGGAAGCAGTACTTC. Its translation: CASSEPGKQYF.

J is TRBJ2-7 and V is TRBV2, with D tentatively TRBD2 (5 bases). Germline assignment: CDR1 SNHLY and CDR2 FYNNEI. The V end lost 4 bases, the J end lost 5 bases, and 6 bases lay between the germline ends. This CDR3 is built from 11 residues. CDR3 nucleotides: TGTGCCAGCAGTGTGAGGGACGAGCAGTACTTC. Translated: CASSVRDEQYF.

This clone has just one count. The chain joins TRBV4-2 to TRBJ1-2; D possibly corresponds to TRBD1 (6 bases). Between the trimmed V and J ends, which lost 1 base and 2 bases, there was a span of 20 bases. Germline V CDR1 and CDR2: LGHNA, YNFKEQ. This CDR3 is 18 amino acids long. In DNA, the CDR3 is TGTGCCAGCAGCCAAGGCAATAGGGGGACCGAACTAAACTATGGCTACACCTTC. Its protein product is CASSQGNRGTELNYGYTF.

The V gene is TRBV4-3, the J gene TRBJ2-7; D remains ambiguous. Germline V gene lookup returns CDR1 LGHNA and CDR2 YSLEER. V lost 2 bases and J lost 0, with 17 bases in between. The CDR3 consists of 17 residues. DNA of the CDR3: TGCGCCAGCAGCCAATACTTGGCTGTAGCCAGCTCCTACGAGCAGTACTTC. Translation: CASSQYLAVASSYEQYF.

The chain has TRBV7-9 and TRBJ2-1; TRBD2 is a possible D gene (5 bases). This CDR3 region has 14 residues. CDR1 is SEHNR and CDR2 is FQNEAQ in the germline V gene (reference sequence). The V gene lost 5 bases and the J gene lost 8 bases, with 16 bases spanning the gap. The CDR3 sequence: CASSRSLAIDEQFF. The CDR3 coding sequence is TGTGCCAGCAGCCGGTCTCTAGCCATCGATGAGCAGTTCTTC.

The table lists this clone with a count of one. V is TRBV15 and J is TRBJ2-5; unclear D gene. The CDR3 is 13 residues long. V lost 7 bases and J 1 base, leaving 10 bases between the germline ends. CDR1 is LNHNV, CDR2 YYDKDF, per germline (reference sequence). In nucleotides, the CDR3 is TGTGCCACCAACGTACAACGCCAAGAGACCCAGTACTTC. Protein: CATNVQRQETQYF. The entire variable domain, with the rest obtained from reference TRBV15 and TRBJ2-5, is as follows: DAMVIQNPRYQVTQFGKPVTLSCSQTLNHNVMYWYQQKSSQAPKLLFHYYDKDFNNEADTPDNFQSRRPNTSFCFLDIRSPGLGDTAMYLCATNVQRQETQYFGPGTRLLVL.

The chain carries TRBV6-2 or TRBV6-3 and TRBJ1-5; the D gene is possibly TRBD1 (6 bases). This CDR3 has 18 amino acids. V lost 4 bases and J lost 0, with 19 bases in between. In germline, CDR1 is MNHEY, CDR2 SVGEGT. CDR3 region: CASSSTGLGSYSNQPQHF. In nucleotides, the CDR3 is TGTGCCAGCAGTTCGACAGGCCTAGGGAGTTATAGCAATCAGCCCCAGCATTTT.

The CDR3 loop is CASSLGQGVLGYGYTF. The CDR3 DNA is TGTGCCAGCAGCCTAGGACAGGGGGTTTTGGGCTATGGCTACACCTTC. V is TRBV14 and J is TRBJ1-2, with 10 bases fitting TRBD1. Germline assignment: CDR1 SGHDN and CDR2 FVKESK. V gave up 4 bases and J gave up 4 bases; unmatched junction bases: 9. This CDR3 has 16 residues.

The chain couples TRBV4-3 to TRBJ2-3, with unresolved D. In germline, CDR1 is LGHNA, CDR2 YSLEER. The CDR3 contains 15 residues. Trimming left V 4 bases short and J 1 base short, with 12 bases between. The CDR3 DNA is TGCGCCAGCAGCCCTCGGGTTACTGGCACAGATACGCAGTATTTT. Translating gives CASSPRVTGTDTQYF.

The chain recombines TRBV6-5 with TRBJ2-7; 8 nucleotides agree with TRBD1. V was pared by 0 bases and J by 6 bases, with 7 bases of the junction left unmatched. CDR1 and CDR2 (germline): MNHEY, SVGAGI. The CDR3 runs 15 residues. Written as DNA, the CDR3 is TGTGCCAGCAGTTACTCGTGGACAGGGAGCAGCGAGCAGTACTTC. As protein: CASSYSWTGSSEQYF.

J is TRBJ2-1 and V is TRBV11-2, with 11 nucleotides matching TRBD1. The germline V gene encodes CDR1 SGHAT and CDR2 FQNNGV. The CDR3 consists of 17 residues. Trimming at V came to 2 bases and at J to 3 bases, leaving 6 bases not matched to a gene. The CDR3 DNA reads TGTGCCAGCAGCTTAAGGGTCGGGACAGGGGGCTACAATGAGCAGTTCTTC. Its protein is CASSLRVGTGGYNEQFF.

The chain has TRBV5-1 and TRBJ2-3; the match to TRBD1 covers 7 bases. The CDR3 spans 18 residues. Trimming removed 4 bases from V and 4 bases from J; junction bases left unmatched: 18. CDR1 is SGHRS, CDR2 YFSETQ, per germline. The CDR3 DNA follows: TGCGCCAGCAGCCAATCCCCCTTAGACAGGGAGTATGCAGATACGCAGTATTTT. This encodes CASSQSPLDREYADTQYF.

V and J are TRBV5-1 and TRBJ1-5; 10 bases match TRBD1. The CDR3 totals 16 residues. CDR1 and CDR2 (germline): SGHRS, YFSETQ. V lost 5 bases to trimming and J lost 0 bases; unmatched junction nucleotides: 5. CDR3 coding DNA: TGCGCCAGCAGTCCCGGACAGGGGGGTAGCAATCAGCCCCAGCATTTT. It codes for CASSPGQGGSNQPQHF. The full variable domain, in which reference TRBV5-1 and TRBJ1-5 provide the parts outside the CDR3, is KAGVTQTPRYLIKTRGQQVTLSCSPISGHRSVSWYQQTPGQGLQFLFEYFSETQRNKGNFPGRFSGRQFSNSRSEMNVSTLELGDSALYLCASSPGQGGSNQPQHFGDGTRLSIL.

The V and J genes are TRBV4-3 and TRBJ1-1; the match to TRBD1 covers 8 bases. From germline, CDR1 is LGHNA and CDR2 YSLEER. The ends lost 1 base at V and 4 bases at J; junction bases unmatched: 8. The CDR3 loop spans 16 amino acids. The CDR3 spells CASSQGIDRGGTEAFF. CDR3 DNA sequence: TGCGCCAGCAGCCAAGGAATTGACAGGGGAGGCACTGAAGCTTTCTTT.

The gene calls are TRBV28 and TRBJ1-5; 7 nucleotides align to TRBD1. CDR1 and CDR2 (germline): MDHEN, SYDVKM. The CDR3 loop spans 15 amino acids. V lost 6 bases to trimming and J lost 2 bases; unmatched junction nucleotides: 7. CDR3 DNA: TGTGCCAGCAGCCTTCAGGGGGGACGCAATCAGCCCCAGCATTTT. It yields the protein CASSLQGGRNQPQHF.

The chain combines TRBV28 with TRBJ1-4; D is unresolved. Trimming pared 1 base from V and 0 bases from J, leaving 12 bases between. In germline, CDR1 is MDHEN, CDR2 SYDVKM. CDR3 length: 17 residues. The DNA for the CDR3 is TGTGCCAGCAGTTTATTAGATTCGGTTGCAACTAATGAAAAACTGTTTTTT. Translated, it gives CASSLLDSVATNEKLFF.

CDR3 protein: CASSPQVSGEQFF. The CDR3 nucleotides are TGCGCCAGCAGCCCCCAGGTCAGCGGGGAGCAGTTCTTC. This chain connects TRBV4-1 to TRBJ2-1; tentative D call: TRBD2 (6 bases). Between the trimmed V and J ends, which lost 4 bases and 10 bases, there was a span of 14 bases. CDR1 MGHRA and CDR2 YSYEKL come from the germline V gene. There are 13 residues in the CDR3.

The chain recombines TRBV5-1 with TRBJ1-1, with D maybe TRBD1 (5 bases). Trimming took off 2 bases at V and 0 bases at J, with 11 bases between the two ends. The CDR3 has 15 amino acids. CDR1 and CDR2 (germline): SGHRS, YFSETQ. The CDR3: CASSLLQGMNTEAFF. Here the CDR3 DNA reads TGCGCCAGCAGCTTATTGCAGGGAATGAACACTGAAGCTTTCTTT.

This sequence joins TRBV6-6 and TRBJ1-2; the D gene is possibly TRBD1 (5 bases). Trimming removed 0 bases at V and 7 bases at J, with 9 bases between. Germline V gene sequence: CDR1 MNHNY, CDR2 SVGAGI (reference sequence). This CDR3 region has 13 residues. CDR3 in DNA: TGTGCCAGCAGTTACTCCGACAGTCTTGGCTACACCTTC. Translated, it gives CASSYSDSLGYTF.

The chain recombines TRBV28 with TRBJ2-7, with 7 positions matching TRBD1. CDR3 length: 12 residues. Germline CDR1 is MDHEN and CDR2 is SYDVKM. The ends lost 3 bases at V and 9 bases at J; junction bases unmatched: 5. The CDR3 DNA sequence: TGTGCCAGCAGTTTTCAGGGGGTGAGGCAGTACTTC. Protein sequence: CASSFQGVRQYF.

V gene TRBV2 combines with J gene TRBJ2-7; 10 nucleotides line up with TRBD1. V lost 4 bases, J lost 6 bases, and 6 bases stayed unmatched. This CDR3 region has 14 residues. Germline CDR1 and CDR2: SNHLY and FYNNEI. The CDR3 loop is CASSGRRTGGEQYF. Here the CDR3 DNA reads TGTGCCAGCAGTGGGAGGCGGACAGGGGGCGAGCAGTACTTC. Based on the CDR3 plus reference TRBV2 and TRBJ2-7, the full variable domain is EPEVTQTPSHQVTQMGQEVILRCVPISNHLYFYWYRQILGQKVEFLVSFYNNEISEKSEIFDDQFSVERPDGSNFTLKIRSTKLEDSAMYFCASSGRRTGGEQYFGPGTRLTVT.

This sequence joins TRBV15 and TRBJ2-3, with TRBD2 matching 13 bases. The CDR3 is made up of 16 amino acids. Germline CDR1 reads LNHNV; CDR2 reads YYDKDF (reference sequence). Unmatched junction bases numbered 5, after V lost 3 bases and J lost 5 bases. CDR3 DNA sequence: TGTGCCACCAGCAGGAGGACTAGCGGGAGTGGAGATACGCAGTATTTT. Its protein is CATSRRTSGSGDTQYF.